The source of this T cell receptor beta chain is a study of T cells after yellow fever vaccination (dated by TCRdb to the late 2010s). With respect to the entire study: The SMART-Seq v4 Ultra Low Input RNA kit was used to prepare libraries from fractions with low cell numbers. Blood was drawn at multiple timepoints before and after primary and secondary immunization, with bulk PBMC replicates and cell subsets isolated. Two healthy male donors, one aged 18 to 29 and one aged 30 to 40 years, were included in the cohort. To track T-cell clones before and after primary and booster YFV17D yellow fever vaccination, bulk TCR alpha and beta repertoires were sequenced longitudinally.

The meaning of the sample's treatment or condition label: live attenuated yellow fever vaccine strain. At each blood-draw timepoint, two biological replicates of bulk PBMCs were collected. A standard Ficoll-Paque protocol was used to isolate PBMCs from peripheral blood. TriZol was used to extract RNA from bulk PBMCs, CD4 and CD8 fractions, and dextramer-positive and dextramer-negative fractions. On the study overall, not on this receptor specifically: Computational filtering was needed because FACS-sorted repertoires could contain abundant contaminating clonotypes from the bulk population. The secondary T-cell response was weaker than the primary response but faster, peaking on day 5 instead of day 15. After the booster, most clones that had expanded after primary vaccination were detected again (around 95% of CD4 and roughly 86% of CD8), suggesting broad maintenance of memory. Because the study included only a couple of donors, the extent to which the findings can be generalized is limited. A small share of clonotypes was detected in both CD4 and CD8 compartments, with the overlap likely arising from convergent recombination.

The CDR3 runs 14 amino acids, cysteine and phenylalanine included. The retained sequence is limited to the CDR3, 42 bases, with the frame set at the first base. Based on the germline V gene, the CDR1 and CDR2 sequences are KGHSH and LQKENI. Cut back by 6 bases and 5 bases, the V and J ends lie 16 bases apart. TCR cDNA was made using 5'RACE template switching, a step that added a universal primer site and unique molecular identifiers. Priming for cDNA synthesis came from both the TCR alpha and TCR beta constant segments. Library amplification used two PCR steps, and the second PCR step added sample barcodes and sequencing adapters. Libraries were sequenced on Illumina HiSeq 2500 (2x100 bp) or NovaSeq (2x150 bp). Per the authors' processing: Reads were demultiplexed and collapsed into UMI consensus sequences with MIGEC, and V(D)J alignment was performed with MiXCR. Clonotypes responding to the vaccine were identified with edgeR on replicate PBMC samples, with the criteria of FDR below 0.01 and a log2 fold change above 5 up to day 15. Bulk clonotypes were assigned CD4 or CD8 identity according to which sequenced CD4 or CD8 repertoire held them at higher abundance. Clones were called with MiXCR by TCRdb after fastp trimmed the public reads at Q25, and only in-frame beta chains were retained. Each entry merges the rows of one CDR3 protein and shows their most common DNA and genes. These V and J calls rely on TCRdb rather than the paper's analysis. A total of 550,000 to 750,000 distinct CDR3 sequences appear in this sample, roughly 14% of them only once. More than 12% of the sample rests with the top ten.

As concerns this clonotype: This receptor's antigen is unknown. No much larger clone is present one base from it, and per-base qualities are unavailable.

The receptor was isolated from a man aged 30-40 years who received the YFV17D yellow fever vaccine. The chain employs TRBV18 and TRBJ1-1, and possibly TRBD1, on 6 matching bases. This specimen consisted of PBMCs, obtained on the day of the yellow fever booster vaccination. The DNA sequence is given as TGTGCCAGCTCTCTGCTGGGAGGGGGTACTGAAGCTTTCTTT. This codes for CASSLLGGGTEAFF.